The 16 T cell receptor beta chains below come from one sample, sequenced in a study of cytomegalovirus exposure and HLA in healthy donors. Sequenced by immunoSEQ multiplex PCR; TCRdb stores in-frame clones only, minus some. The repertoire holds a few hundred thousand clones, with 70% to 90% as singletons. The sequencing sample was made of PBMCs. The receptors were sampled from a woman aged 18-29 years in good health and CMV-seronegative.

This sequence joins TRBV4-1 and TRBJ1-1, with D possibly being TRBD1 (5 bases). V shed 5 bases and J shed 4 bases, with 14 bases lying between them. The germline gives CDR1 MGHRA, CDR2 YSYEKL. This CDR3 has 14 residues. CDR3 in DNA: TGCGCCAGCAGCTCCGTTGGGGCCCGCACTGAAGCTTTCTTT. It specifies CASSSVGARTEAFF.

The chain links TRBV18 to TRBJ2-2, with TRBD1 matching over 7 bases. V shed 3 bases, J shed 8 bases, and the junction held 12 bases outside the gene matches. Germline values: CDR1 KGHSH, CDR2 LQKENI. The CDR3 sequence is 16 residues long. The CDR3: CASSPTPGQQSGELFF. The CDR3 DNA is TGTGCCAGCTCACCGACACCGGGACAGCAGTCGGGGGAGCTGTTTTTT.

The rearrangement links TRBV30 to TRBJ2-5, with TRBD2 as a possible D gene (6 bases). The CDR3 spans 14 residues. V dropped 5 bases and J dropped 1 base, with 14 bases sitting between them. Germline V gene sequence: CDR1 GTSNPN, CDR2 SVGIG (reference sequence). This CDR3 reads CAWGRTTLQETQYF. The CDR3 region has the DNA TGTGCCTGGGGGCGGACTACTCTCCAAGAGACCCAGTACTTC.

Only one count was recorded for this clone. The chain couples TRBV7-2 to TRBJ1-1, with D unresolved. Germline CDR1 SGHTA, CDR2 FQGNSA. Trimming took off 4 bases at V and 1 base at J, with 7 bases between the two ends. This CDR3 has 13 residues. CDR3 coding DNA: TGTGCCAGCAGCTCCCCCCAGAACACTGAAGCTTTCTTT. It encodes CASSSPQNTEAFF.

This chain uses TRBV27 with TRBJ1-1, with a possible D match to TRBD1 (5 bases). With 2 bases removed from V and 1 base from J, the gap between germline ends came to 11 bases. The CDR3 contains 15 residues. Germline V gene lookup returns CDR1 MNHEY and CDR2 SMNVEV (reference sequence). Here the CDR3 DNA reads TGTGCCAGCAGTTTACGTCGCGGGACGAACACTGAAGCTTTCTTT. It specifies CASSLRRGTNTEAFF.

The chain recombines TRBV9 with TRBJ1-2; 12 nucleotides align to TRBD1. Trimming removed 0 bases from V and 8 bases from J; junction bases left unmatched: 8. Germline CDR1 reads SGDLS; CDR2 reads YYNGEE. This CDR3 comprises 16 residues. As DNA, the CDR3 is TGTGCCAGCAGCGTAGGCCGGGACAGGGGGCAGGAAGGCTACACCTTC. Its protein is CASSVGRDRGQEGYTF.

This sequence joins TRBV15 and TRBJ2-1; the match to TRBD2 covers 9 bases. Looked up from germline, CDR1 is LNHNV and CDR2 is YYDKDF (reference sequence). The CDR3 extends over 16 amino acids. J gave up 10 bases and V 3 bases, and 13 bases lay outside the gene matches. The CDR3 loop reads CATSRAGTSSAGEQFF. The DNA for the CDR3 is TGTGCCACCAGCAGGGCCGGGACTAGCTCAGCGGGGGAGCAGTTCTTC.

The J gene is TRBJ2-2, the V gene TRBV5-1; 7 nucleotides align to TRBD1. CDR3 length equals 15 residues. Germline trimming cut 1 base from V and 5 bases from J; bases unmatched to any gene: 5. Germline V CDR1 and CDR2: SGHRS, YFSETQ. The CDR3 sequence: CASSLTGEITGELFF. CDR3 nucleotide sequence: TGCGCCAGCAGCTTGACAGGGGAAATAACCGGGGAGCTGTTTTTT.

This clone was seen only once. The chain employs TRBV7-2 and TRBJ2-7; the match to TRBD1 covers 8 bases. Germline V CDR1 and CDR2: SGHTA, FQGNSA. The CDR3 spans 19 residues. After removal of 3 bases from V and 4 bases from J, the junction contained 20 bases not matched to a gene. The CDR3 reads CASSLSRGRHGGVPYEQYF. The CDR3 DNA is TGTGCCAGCAGCTTGTCCAGGGGGCGCCACGGCGGGGTGCCGTACGAGCAGTACTTC.

The genes are TRBV4-3 and TRBJ1-5; no clear D gene. V shed 2 bases and J shed 4 bases, with 9 bases lying between them. The CDR3 sequence is 14 residues long. Germline CDR1 reads LGHNA; CDR2 reads YSLEER. Written as DNA, the CDR3 is TGCGCCAGCAGCCAAAGGACGGGAAATCAGCCCCAGCATTTT. The encoded protein is CASSQRTGNQPQHF.

The chain employs TRBV6-6 and TRBJ1-1, with D possibly matching TRBD1 (6 bases). The CDR3 is 13 amino acids. V was cut by 5 bases and J by 6 bases, with 13 bases left in between. The germline V gene encodes CDR1 MNHNY and CDR2 SVGAGI (reference sequence). CDR3 DNA: TGTGCCAGCAGTGACAACAGGGCCTCTGAAGCTTTCTTT. Protein: CASSDNRASEAFF.

This clone was detected once. This chain uses TRBV14 with TRBJ2-1; 7 nucleotides agree with TRBD2. Per germline, CDR1 SGHDN and CDR2 FVKESK. CDR3 length equals 16 residues. The V segment lost 2 bases and the J segment 8 bases; nucleotides outside the gene matches: 12. CDR3 loop: CASSQFAGAPWDEQFF. In DNA, the CDR3 is TGTGCCAGCAGCCAATTCGCGGGAGCCCCCTGGGATGAGCAGTTCTTC.

The sample holds one count of this clone. The gene calls are TRBV6-5 and TRBJ2-1; possibly TRBD1 for D (6 bases). The V end lost 6 bases, the J end lost 6 bases, and 18 bases lay between the germline ends. CDR3 length: 15 amino acids. CDR1 and CDR2 from the germline V gene are MNHEY and SVGAGI. CDR3 protein: CASRKTGGFGNEQFF. The CDR3 nucleotides are TGTGCCAGCAGAAAGACAGGAGGTTTCGGCAATGAGCAGTTCTTC.

This chain links TRBV5-6 with TRBJ1-1, with 8 nucleotides matching TRBD1. V was clipped by 1 base and J by 7 bases; unmatched bases: 6. The V gene's germline CDR1 is SGHDT and CDR2 YYEEEE. There are 14 residues in the CDR3. CDR3 protein: CASSLTGGLSEAFF. DNA of the CDR3: TGTGCCAGCAGCTTGACAGGGGGTTTGAGTGAAGCTTTCTTT.

V is TRBV2 and J is TRBJ2-7; D perhaps matches TRBD1 (6 bases). The CDR3 is made up of 14 amino acids. Germline CDR1 SNHLY, CDR2 FYNNEI. V lost 6 bases and J lost 4, with 16 bases in between. Here the CDR3 reads CASRNRVGQYEQYF. The CDR3 bases are TGTGCCAGCAGGAACAGGGTAGGGCAATACGAGCAGTACTTC.

V usage is TRBV2 and J usage is TRBJ2-7; TRBD2 might be the D (5 bases). Germline CDR1 is SNHLY and CDR2 is FYNNEI. CDR3 length: 12 amino acids. Trimming took 6 bases from V and 5 from J, leaving 11 bases between them. CDR3 residues: CASRDFQNEQYF. The CDR3 DNA sequence: TGTGCCAGCAGGGACTTCCAGAACGAGCAGTACTTC.